Listed below are T cell receptor beta chains from one sample, sequenced in a study of T-cell reconstitution after alpha-beta-depleted transplantation in children. TCRdb redid the calling of the PCR reads with MiXCR, one entry per CDR3 protein. The sample lists hundreds of thousands of distinct CDR3 sequences, roughly a tenth occurring once. The sample consisted of PBMCs from the stem cell graft donor, taken from the stem cell graft. The source of these receptors is a human donor who donated a stem cell graft to a child with acute myeloid leukemia. CDR3s include the opening cysteine and the closing phenylalanine or tryptophan. The D gene is left open where the match is weak. Part of the rows lack a size; the others show once, few, many or a class for expanded clones.

D gene: TRBD2; J gene: TRBJ2-1; V gene: TRBV7-2; clone size: -; CDR3 DNA: TGTGCCAGCAGCCACCGGGGGGTTGATGAGCAGTTCTTC; CDR3 protein: CASSHRGVDEQFF
D gene: TRBD2; J gene: TRBJ2-1; V gene: TRBV12-3/TRBV12-4; clone size: many; CDR3 DNA: TGTGCCAGCAGTCCCCAGGGACTAGCGGACGGTGAGCAGTTCTTC; CDR3 protein: CASSPQGLADGEQFF
D gene: TRBD2; J gene: TRBJ2-2; V gene: TRBV11-2; clone size: -; CDR3 DNA: TGTGCCAGCAGCCTTGGGACTAGCGGGAGAGAGCTGTTTTTT; CDR3 protein: CASSLGTSGRELFF
D gene: TRBD1; J gene: TRBJ1-6; V gene: TRBV20-1; clone size: -; CDR3 DNA: TGCAGTGCTAGGGATGGGGACAGGGCGAATAGTAATTCACCCCTCCACTTT; CDR3 protein: CSARDGDRANSNSPLHF
D gene: TRBD1; J gene: TRBJ2-7; V gene: TRBV27; clone size: -; CDR3 DNA: TGTGCCAGCAGCGTAGCTTCGGGACAGTTGGAAGTGGAGCAGTACTTC; CDR3 protein: CASSVASGQLEVEQYF
D gene: -; J gene: TRBJ2-7; V gene: TRBV11-1; clone size: -; CDR3 DNA: TGTGCCAGCAGCAACGATCAAACACAGTCACTAAGAGGTTTACGCGAGCAGTACTTC; CDR3 protein: CASSNDQTQSLRGLREQYF
D gene: -; J gene: TRBJ2-2; V gene: TRBV29-1; clone size: many; CDR3 DNA: TGCAGCGTTGCTCGCCCAGCGCACACCGGGGAGCTGTTTTTT; CDR3 protein: CSVARPAHTGELFF
D gene: -; J gene: TRBJ2-3; V gene: TRBV20-1; clone size: many; CDR3 DNA: TGCAGTGCTAGACCTCCGGAGGAAAATACGCAGTATTTT; CDR3 protein: CSARPPEENTQYF
D gene: TRBD2; J gene: TRBJ2-1; V gene: TRBV20-1; clone size: few; CDR3 DNA: TGCAGTGCTACCTTCCTAGCGGGAGTCTACAATGAGCAGTTCTTC; CDR3 protein: CSATFLAGVYNEQFF
D gene: -; J gene: TRBJ2-5; V gene: TRBV6-2/TRBV6-3; clone size: -; CDR3 DNA: TGTGCCAGCAGCTTCTCAGGGGTGAAGGAGACCCAGTACTTC; CDR3 protein: CASSFSGVKETQYF
D gene: -; J gene: TRBJ2-1; V gene: TRBV12-3/TRBV12-4; clone size: -; CDR3 DNA: TGTGCCAGCAGCGGGACGTTCGGGAATGAGCAGTTCTTC; CDR3 protein: CASSGTFGNEQFF
D gene: TRBD1; J gene: TRBJ1-4; V gene: TRBV12-3/TRBV12-4; clone size: few; CDR3 DNA: TGTGCCAGCAGTCAACAGGGGGGGGGTGAAAAACTGTTTTTT; CDR3 protein: CASSQQGGGEKLFF
D gene: TRBD1; J gene: TRBJ2-1; V gene: TRBV5-1; clone size: many; CDR3 DNA: TGCGCCAGCAGCTTCGGACAGGAACCACCCTACAATGAGCAGTTCTTC; CDR3 protein: CASSFGQEPPYNEQFF
D gene: -; J gene: TRBJ2-7; V gene: TRBV20-1; clone size: -; CDR3 DNA: TGCAGTGCTAGTCCGGGGGCGGGCTGGGCCTACGAGCAGTACTTC; CDR3 protein: CSASPGAGWAYEQYF
D gene: -; J gene: TRBJ2-7; V gene: TRBV5-5; clone size: few; CDR3 DNA: TGTGCCAGCAACCTGCCGAAGGGCCGCCTAAAGTCCTACGAGCAGTACTTC; CDR3 protein: CASNLPKGRLKSYEQYF
D gene: -; J gene: TRBJ2-1; V gene: TRBV6-2/TRBV6-3; clone size: -; CDR3 DNA: TGTGCCAGCAGGTACGAGGGCGGCTCCTACAATGAGCAGTTCTTC; CDR3 protein: CASRYEGGSYNEQFF
D gene: -; J gene: TRBJ2-3; V gene: TRBV20-1; clone size: few; CDR3 DNA: TGCAGTGCTAAAAAAAGCACAGATACGCAGTATTTT; CDR3 protein: CSAKKSTDTQYF
D gene: -; J gene: TRBJ2-1; V gene: TRBV6-2/TRBV6-3; clone size: -; CDR3 DNA: TGTGCCAGCAGAGTTGGAATGTCCTACAATGAGCAGTTCTTC; CDR3 protein: CASRVGMSYNEQFF
D gene: -; J gene: TRBJ2-1; V gene: TRBV12-3/TRBV12-4; clone size: few; CDR3 DNA: TGTGCCAGCAGCCTGGACCAATTAGCGAATGAGCAGTTCTTC; CDR3 protein: CASSLDQLANEQFF
D gene: -; J gene: TRBJ2-6; V gene: TRBV2; clone size: -; CDR3 DNA: TGTGCCAGCAGTCAGCCGACAGGAGGAGTGGTAGGGGCCAACGTCCTGACTTTC; CDR3 protein: CASSQPTGGVVGANVLTF
D gene: TRBD2; J gene: TRBJ2-7; V gene: TRBV7-2; clone size: few; CDR3 DNA: TGTGCCAGCAGCCCTGCCGGGACTAGGTACGAGCAGTACTTC; CDR3 protein: CASSPAGTRYEQYF
D gene: -; J gene: TRBJ2-7; V gene: TRBV5-1; clone size: many; CDR3 DNA: TGCGCCAGCAGCTTGGAAAGGAGCTCCTACGAGCAGTACTTC; CDR3 protein: CASSLERSSYEQYF
D gene: TRBD1; J gene: TRBJ2-7; V gene: TRBV18; clone size: -; CDR3 DNA: TGTGCCAGCTCACGACAGGGGGATCCCTACGAGCAGTACTTC; CDR3 protein: CASSRQGDPYEQYF
D gene: TRBD2; J gene: TRBJ2-5; V gene: TRBV29-1; clone size: many; CDR3 DNA: TGCAGCGCCACCCCGACTAGCGGGAACCAAGAGACCCAGTACTTC; CDR3 protein: CSATPTSGNQETQYF
D gene: -; J gene: TRBJ2-1; V gene: TRBV3-1; clone size: many; CDR3 DNA: TGTGCCAGCAGCCAACGGAGTGAGCAGTTCTTC; CDR3 protein: CASSQRSEQFF
D gene: -; J gene: TRBJ2-6; V gene: TRBV7-2; clone size: many; CDR3 DNA: TGTGCCATATCTCGTATCTCTGGGGCCAACGTCCTGACTTTC; CDR3 protein: CAISRISGANVLTF
D gene: TRBD2; J gene: TRBJ2-3; V gene: TRBV7-3; clone size: many; CDR3 DNA: TGTGCCAGCAGCCCAAGGGGACTAGCGGGAGGGCCCCGCACAGATACGCAGTATTTT; CDR3 protein: CASSPRGLAGGPRTDTQYF
D gene: TRBD2; J gene: TRBJ2-4; V gene: TRBV6-1; clone size: many; CDR3 DNA: TGTGCCAGCAGTCATACCATAGCGGGAGCCAAAAACATTCAGTACTTC; CDR3 protein: CASSHTIAGAKNIQYF
D gene: -; J gene: TRBJ1-6; V gene: TRBV28; clone size: -; CDR3 DNA: TGTGCCAGCAGTTTTTCCGGGGCGTGGAATTCACCCCTCCACTTT; CDR3 protein: CASSFSGAWNSPLHF
D gene: TRBD2; J gene: TRBJ2-5; V gene: TRBV7-2; clone size: -; CDR3 DNA: TGTGCCAGCAGCTTAGCTCCAGCGGGAGGCCCCCAAGAGACCCAGTACTTC; CDR3 protein: CASSLAPAGGPQETQYF